This T cell receptor beta chain was captured in a study of shared clonotypes between healthy human individuals. Study outcomes and limitations: The authors sampled blood alone, and tissue repertoires likely differ. Limited genetic and exposure-history diversity came from having few donors.

V gave up 0 bases and J gave up 0 bases, with 10 bases separating them. The CDR3 covers 15 residues. CDR1 is SGHRS, CDR2 YFSETQ, per germline. Healthy HIV-negative adults with no recent acute infections or vaccinations were recruited as donors. Each replicate PCR on the sorted subsets used approximately 180 ng DNA (around 30,000 T cell genomes). Sequencing was performed with immunoSEQ multiplex PCR; in TCRdb, only in-frame clones are kept and a portion is missing. The sample shows around 2.5 million clones, 80% to 95% of them seen only once. Notes on this clone: Its antigen is currently unknown.

The gene calls are TRBV5-1 and TRBJ2-7; D remains ambiguous. The sequencing sample was made of naive CD4+ T cells from PBMCs. As to subset: CD45RA+ positively selected. This clonotype was obtained from a man between 18 and 35 years old in good health. Some clones in this sample may be carry-over from other donors' samples. The CDR3 sequence is CASSLDPSPSYEQYF. The CDR3 DNA is TGCGCCAGCAGCTTGGATCCGTCCCCCTCCTACGAGCAGTACTTC.